This is a list of T cell receptor beta chains from one sample in a study of regulatory T cells in long-lasting Graves disease. TCRdb itself ran the multiplex PCR reads through MiXCR, one entry per CDR3 protein. Seen here are 550,000 or so distinct CDR3 sequences, around 11% observed once, and the top ten hold about 8.9%. The same sample was also studied in work on T cells in Graves' hyperthyroidism and ophthalmopathy.

This material consisted of peripheral blood mononuclear cells (PBMCs), taken at new diagnosis, from a patient treated with antithyroid drugs. These receptors were taken from a woman between 25 and 40 years old with Graves disease. Both conserved end residues are part of each CDR3. A D gene is named only where the DNA matches it firmly. Expanded clones are given a class, and other clones once, few, many or no size at all.

v_gene	abundance	d_gene	j_gene	CDR3aa	CDR3nt
TRBV5-1	NA	NA	TRBJ2-1	CASSFWRRSYNEQFF	TGCGCCAGCAGCTTTTGGCGACGCTCCTACAATGAGCAGTTCTTC
TRBV6-1	many	TRBD1	TRBJ1-2	CASSPRGTARSNYGYTF	TGTGCCAGCAGCCCCCGGGGGACAGCAAGAAGTAACTATGGCTACACCTTC
TRBV20-1	NA	NA	TRBJ2-7	CSASSRGVDEQYF	TGCAGTGCTAGTAGCAGGGGAGTAGACGAGCAGTACTTC
TRBV20-1	few	TRBD1	TRBJ1-5	CSARTGGLVQPQHF	TGCAGTGCTAGAACAGGGGGCTTGGTCCAGCCCCAGCATTTT
TRBV29-1	NA	NA	TRBJ1-2	CSVDRDYGYTF	TGCAGCGTTGACAGGGATTATGGCTACACCTTC
TRBV3-1	many	TRBD2	TRBJ2-1	CATSGGFYNEQFF	TGTGCCACTTCGGGAGGATTCTACAATGAGCAGTTCTTC
TRBV28	many	TRBD1	TRBJ2-7	CASRGGISSYEQYF	TGTGCCAGCAGAGGGGGCATCTCCTCCTACGAGCAGTACTTC
TRBV6-1	NA	TRBD1	TRBJ2-6	CASSLGTGSGANVLTF	TGTGCCAGCAGTCTTGGGACAGGGTCTGGGGCCAACGTCCTGACTTTC
TRBV12-3/TRBV12-4	NA	NA	TRBJ1-1	CTSSRTAGTEAFF	TGTACCAGCAGTAGGACAGCAGGCACTGAAGCTTTCTTT
TRBV28	many	TRBD1	TRBJ1-4	CASSVFLYWTGGKRTQEEKLFF	TGTGCCAGCAGTGTCTTCCTCTATTGGACAGGGGGCAAAAGGACGCAGGAGGAAAAACTGTTTTTT
TRBV27	NA	TRBD2	TRBJ2-1	CASSLSLAGDSNEQFF	TGTGCCAGCAGTTTATCCCTAGCGGGAGATTCGAATGAGCAGTTCTTC
TRBV4-3	many	NA	TRBJ1-5	CASSQDSFRQPQHF	TGCGCCAGCAGCCAAGATTCCTTCCGTCAGCCCCAGCATTTT
TRBV7-2	many	TRBD2	TRBJ2-1	CASSSIGTSLFDEQFF	TGTGCCAGCAGCTCCATAGGGACTAGCTTATTCGATGAGCAGTTCTTC
TRBV19	many	NA	TRBJ1-1	CASMTPRGGGTEAFF	TGTGCCAGCATGACCCCCAGGGGAGGCGGAACTGAAGCTTTCTTT
TRBV30	NA	NA	TRBJ2-1	CAWTSGPQYNEQFF	TGTGCCTGGACCTCCGGGCCTCAATACAATGAGCAGTTCTTC
TRBV11-3	NA	TRBD1	TRBJ2-1	CASSPSDRGLYNEQFF	TGTGCCAGCAGCCCCAGCGACAGGGGGCTGTACAATGAGCAGTTCTTC
TRBV7-9	many	NA	TRBJ2-5	CASSLSGQQETQYF	TGTGCCAGCAGCTTATCAGGACAGCAAGAGACCCAGTACTTC
TRBV4-1	NA	NA	TRBJ2-5	CASSQVPIKRPMGAQYF	TGCGCCAGCAGCCAAGTTCCCATAAAGCGGCCCATGGGGGCCCAGTACTTC
TRBV7-3	few	NA	TRBJ1-1	CASSLWGGQQRGTEAFF	TGTGCCAGCAGCTTATGGGGCGGACAGCAAAGGGGCACTGAAGCTTTCTTT
TRBV7-2	many	TRBD2	TRBJ2-1	CASSPRSGKGMNNEQFF	TGTGCCAGCAGCCCCCGTAGCGGGAAGGGCATGAACAATGAGCAGTTCTTC
TRBV7-2	many	TRBD2	TRBJ2-7	CASSLQAPGLAGYEQYF	TGTGCCAGCAGTCTACAAGCGCCGGGACTAGCGGGTTACGAGCAGTACTTC
TRBV6-5	NA	NA	TRBJ2-1	CASSYWAGTPSNEQFF	TGTGCCAGCAGTTACTGGGCAGGGACCCCTTCGAATGAGCAGTTCTTC
TRBV11-3	NA	NA	TRBJ2-6	CASSRQAGANVLTF	TGTGCCAGCAGCAGACAGGCCGGGGCCAACGTCCTGACTTTC
TRBV4-3	few	NA	TRBJ2-7	CASSQALGRLYEQYF	TGCGCCAGCAGCCAAGCCCTAGGACGGCTCTACGAGCAGTACTTC
TRBV19	few	NA	TRBJ2-7	CASSIAPALEGYEQYF	TGTGCCAGTAGTATAGCCCCCGCACTTGAGGGCTACGAGCAGTACTTC
TRBV7-9	NA	NA	TRBJ2-7	CASSPRSRDEQYF	TGTGCCAGCAGCCCCCGGTCCCGGGACGAGCAGTACTTC
TRBV20-1	many	NA	TRBJ1-4	CSATRVNEKLFF	TGCAGTGCTACCCGGGTTAATGAAAAACTGTTTTTT
TRBV5-1	many	TRBD2	TRBJ2-1	CASSLKTSGGPSSYNEQFF	TGCGCCAGCAGCCTCAAGACTAGCGGTGGGCCCTCCTCCTACAATGAGCAGTTCTTC
TRBV20-1	many	NA	TRBJ2-3	CSARELAGVADTQYF	TGCAGTGCTAGAGAGTTGGCAGGGGTAGCAGATACGCAGTATTTT
TRBV27	NA	NA	TRBJ2-7	CASSNPTRREQYF	TGTGCCAGCAGCAACCCGACTAGACGCGAGCAGTACTTC
TRBV2	many	TRBD2	TRBJ2-1	CAKGRADYNEQFF	TGTGCCAAAGGGAGGGCCGACTACAATGAGCAGTTCTTC
TRBV2	many	TRBD1	TRBJ1-2	CASSSQGASYGYTF	TGTGCCAGCAGTTCCCAGGGGGCGAGCTATGGCTACACCTTC
TRBV5-6	NA	TRBD2	TRBJ2-7	CASSLGFTSGPYKQYF	TGTGCCAGCAGCTTGGGGTTCACTAGCGGGCCTTACAAGCAGTACTTC
TRBV7-9	many	TRBD2	TRBJ2-1	CASSFIVSSGRSVYNEQFF	TGTGCCAGCAGCTTTATCGTCTCTAGCGGGAGGTCCGTCTACAATGAGCAGTTCTTC
TRBV12-3/TRBV12-4	many	NA	TRBJ1-1	CASSYRVPPTEAFF	TGTGCCAGCTCCTACAGGGTGCCCCCCACTGAAGCTTTCTTT
TRBV27	many	TRBD2	TRBJ2-5	CASGGDGQETQYF	TGTGCCAGCGGGGGGGACGGCCAAGAGACCCAGTACTTC
TRBV15	few	TRBD1	TRBJ2-7	CATSLDRGANYEQYF	TGTGCCACCAGTCTCGACAGGGGGGCTAACTACGAGCAGTACTTC
TRBV7-8	many	NA	TRBJ2-5	CASSLVGQQETQYF	TGTGCCAGCAGCTTAGTGGGGCAGCAAGAGACCCAGTACTTC
TRBV5-1	many	TRBD2	TRBJ2-7	CASSLEAGGPREQYF	TGCGCCAGCAGCTTGGAAGCGGGAGGGCCGAGGGAGCAGTACTTC
TRBV6-1	NA	NA	TRBJ1-2	CASRLFQGGNYGYTF	TGTGCCAGCCGTCTTTTTCAGGGAGGGAACTATGGCTACACCTTC
TRBV30	NA	TRBD1	TRBJ2-1	CAWSRWGQGFHNEQFF	TGTGCCTGGAGTCGATGGGGACAGGGATTCCACAATGAGCAGTTCTTC
TRBV15	many	NA	TRBJ1-4	CATSRGTAPNEKLFF	TGTGCCACCAGCAGAGGGACAGCACCGAATGAAAAACTGTTTTTT
TRBV6-5	many	NA	TRBJ2-5	CASSYSKRDGNQETQYF	TGTGCCAGCAGTTACTCGAAGCGTGACGGAAACCAAGAGACCCAGTACTTC
TRBV7-9	many	TRBD1	TRBJ2-5	CASSFSDRGLETQYF	TGTGCCAGCAGCTTCAGTGACAGGGGGTTGGAGACCCAGTACTTC
TRBV3-1	many	TRBD2	TRBJ2-5	CASSLGLAGVRETQYF	TGTGCCAGCAGCCTCGGACTAGCGGGAGTGAGAGAGACCCAGTACTTC
TRBV6-2/TRBV6-3	NA	NA	TRBJ1-5	CASSYLPSQGNQPQHF	TGTGCCAGCAGTTACCTCCCCTCTCAGGGCAATCAGCCCCAGCATTTT
TRBV4-3	many	TRBD2	TRBJ2-1	CASSQDGREYNEQFF	TGCGCCAGCAGCCAAGATGGGCGGGAGTACAATGAGCAGTTCTTC
TRBV7-3	many	TRBD2	TRBJ2-2	CASSLKLAGVGTGELFF	TGTGCCAGCAGCTTAAAACTAGCGGGAGTAGGTACCGGGGAGCTGTTTTTT
TRBV12-3/TRBV12-4	many	NA	TRBJ2-1	CASSLSGIRLLLSDNEQFF	TGTGCCAGCAGTTTGAGTGGGATCCGCCTGCTACTGTCCGACAATGAGCAGTTCTTC
TRBV19	few	TRBD1	TRBJ1-4	CATLDRNEKLFF	TGTGCCACCTTGGACAGGAATGAAAAACTGTTTTTT
TRBV12-3/TRBV12-4	many	TRBD1	TRBJ2-7	CASRGQAAYEQYF	TGTGCCAGCAGAGGACAGGCAGCCTACGAGCAGTACTTC
TRBV2	NA	TRBD1	TRBJ2-7	CASSFTTGTNEQYF	TGTGCCAGCAGTTTCACGACAGGGACGAACGAGCAGTACTTC
TRBV20-1	many	NA	TRBJ1-2	CSASAAGGEYGYTF	TGCAGTGCTAGTGCGGCGGGGGGGGAGTATGGCTACACCTTC
TRBV12-5	many	NA	TRBJ2-1	CASGKDERAHEQFF	TGTGCTAGTGGTAAGGATGAGAGGGCCCATGAGCAGTTCTTC
TRBV20-1	many	NA	TRBJ2-7	CSARAVAQYF	TGCAGTGCTAGAGCGGTAGCACAGTACTTC
TRBV11-2	many	NA	TRBJ2-5	CASSLVRRGIAKETQYF	TGTGCCAGCAGCTTAGTTAGACGGGGGATCGCCAAAGAGACCCAGTACTTC
TRBV24-1	many	TRBD1	TRBJ2-5	CATSQGAQETQYF	TGTGCCACCTCACAGGGGGCCCAAGAGACCCAGTACTTC